This T cell receptor (beta chain) was identified during a study of blood T cell repertoires in COVID-19. As for the study in general: Sites across the United States, Italy and Spain contributed samples from acute and convalescent COVID-19. T cells, B-cell-depleted T cells, or PBMCs supplied cDNA or gDNA.

Original data processing: Reference gene primer amplification gave estimated nucleated cell counts. Repertoires were generated with immunoSEQ multiplex PCR, while TCRdb's copy carries only in-frame clones and drops some. V, J and clone size are those of that table, while D and trimming were read from the DNA. The sample includes approximately 190,000 clones, roughly four fifths seen only once; the top ten take 5.5% to 7.5%. Trimming removed 1 base from V and 6 bases from J, with 3 bases in between. CDR3 size: 12 residues. In germline, CDR1 is WSHSY, CDR2 SAAADI. The TCR sequence derives from a middle-aged woman with acute or convalescent COVID-19. The genes are TRBV10-2 and TRBJ1-4; D uncertain. The sample was peripheral blood. As DNA, the CDR3 is TGCGCCAGCAGTGAGTTCTATGAAAAACTGTTTTTT. Encoded protein: CASSEFYEKLFF.